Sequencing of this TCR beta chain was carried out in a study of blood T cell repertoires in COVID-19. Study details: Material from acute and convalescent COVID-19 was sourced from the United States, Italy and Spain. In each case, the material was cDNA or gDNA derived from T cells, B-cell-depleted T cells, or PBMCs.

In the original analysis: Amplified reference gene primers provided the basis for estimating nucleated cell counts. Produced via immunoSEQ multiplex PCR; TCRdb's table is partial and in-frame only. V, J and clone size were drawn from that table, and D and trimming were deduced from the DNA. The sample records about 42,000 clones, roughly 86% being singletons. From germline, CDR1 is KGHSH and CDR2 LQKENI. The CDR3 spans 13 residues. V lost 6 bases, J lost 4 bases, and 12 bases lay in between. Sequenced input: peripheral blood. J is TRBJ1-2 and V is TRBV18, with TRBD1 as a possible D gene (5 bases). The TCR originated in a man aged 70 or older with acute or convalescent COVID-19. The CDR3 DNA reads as TGTGCCAGCTCGGATGGACAATCCTATGGCTACACCTTC. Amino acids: CASSDGQSYGYTF.